The 32 T cell receptor beta chains given below trace back to one sample, sequenced in a study of regulatory T cells in long-lasting Graves disease. CDR3 regions were amplified by Arm-PCR using iRepertoire HTBI primers to build TCR beta libraries. TCRdb ran MiXCR on the multiplex PCR reads and lists one entry per CDR3 protein. The table records about 460,000 distinct CDR3 sequences, less than 25% of them present only once. Time point defined: persistent/refractory GD, antithyroid drugs over 5 years with positive TRAb. PBMC RNA was the source of the TCR library. The sequences come from peripheral blood mononuclear cells (PBMCs), collected when the disease was refractory, from a patient treated with antithyroid drugs. Receptors originate from a female donor with Graves disease.

Ten or more counts support this clonotype. In DNA form, the CDR3 reads TGTGCCAGTGACACCAGACTAGCGGCGTACCAAGAGACCCAGTACTTC. Translated: CASDTRLAAYQETQYF. The V and J genes are TRBV2 and TRBJ2-5; 9 positions agree with TRBD2. CDR1 and CDR2 from the germline V gene are SNHLY and FYNNEI. CDR3 length: 16 residues. V shed 9 bases, J shed 0 bases, and the junction held 11 bases outside the gene matches.

This clonotype was found a few times. The chain carries TRBV3-1 and TRBJ2-2; D is unclear. The CDR3 spans 13 residues. CDR1 is LGHDT, CDR2 YNNKEL, per germline (reference sequence). Trimming removed 1 base at V and 6 bases at J, with 6 bases between. The CDR3 loop is CASSQVRSGELFF. The CDR3 DNA reads as TGTGCCAGCAGCCAAGTCAGGTCCGGGGAGCTGTTTTTT.

J is TRBJ2-7 and V is TRBV30, with D possibly matching TRBD2 (6 bases). The CDR3 consists of 16 residues. The V and J ends lost 3 bases and 6 bases respectively, with 24 bases between them. CDR1 GTSNPN and CDR2 SVGIG come from the germline V gene (reference sequence). CDR3 region: CAWSPGTGKPGVEQYF. The CDR3 region has the DNA TGTGCCTGGAGCCCCGGGACTGGAAAACCTGGAGTCGAGCAGTACTTC.

The V and J genes are TRBV4-3 and TRBJ2-5; the match to TRBD2 covers 11 bases. The CDR3 is made up of 16 amino acids. Germline V gene lookup returns CDR1 LGHNA and CDR2 YSLEER. With 0 bases clipped from V and 4 bases from J, the junction kept 4 bases outside the gene matches. CDR3 nucleotide sequence: TGCGCCAGCAGCCAAGAAGCCCTAGCGGGGGGAGAGACCCAGTACTTC. Its translation is CASSQEALAGGETQYF.

This clonotype was detected many times. The V call is TRBV7-2, the J call TRBJ2-5; possibly TRBD2 for D (6 bases). There are 15 residues in the CDR3. Germline V gene data show CDR1 as SGHTA and CDR2 as FQGNSA. Trimming cost V 2 bases and J 3 bases, with 13 bases left between them. CDR3 region: CASSLIPSEKETQYF. The CDR3 DNA follows: TGTGCCAGCAGCTTAATCCCTAGCGAGAAAGAGACCCAGTACTTC.

This clonotype was seen many times. The chain employs TRBV2 and TRBJ2-4; TRBD2 might be the D (7 bases). This CDR3 has 14 residues. Looked up from germline, CDR1 is SNHLY and CDR2 is FYNNEI. V was pared by 7 bases and J by 8 bases, with 18 bases between. CDR3 sequence: CASTERGGLDIQYF. Here the CDR3 DNA reads TGTGCCAGCACCGAGAGGGGGGGTCTTGACATTCAGTACTTC.

This clonotype was counted a few times. The chain carries TRBV20-1 and TRBJ2-7; D is ambiguous. The germline V gene encodes CDR1 DFQATT and CDR2 SNEGSKA (reference sequence). The CDR3 spans 12 residues. Trimming stripped 5 bases from V and 3 bases from J, with 11 bases between. The CDR3: CSAGRDGYEQYF. The CDR3 DNA is TGCAGTGCTGGACGCGACGGCTACGAGCAGTACTTC.

The chain combines TRBV20-1 with TRBJ2-7; TRBD1 aligns across 7 bases. Germline CDR1 reads DFQATT; CDR2 reads SNEGSKA (reference sequence). The junction had 7 bases not matched to a gene; V was cut back by 5 bases and J by 3 bases. There are 13 residues in the CDR3. The CDR3 sequence: CSASTGSNYEQYF. The CDR3 bases are TGCAGTGCTTCGACAGGGTCGAACTACGAGCAGTACTTC.

This chain links TRBV6-5 with TRBJ2-7; D not certain. V lost 3 bases and J 6 bases, leaving 12 bases between the germline ends. Per the germline V gene, CDR1 is MNHEY and CDR2 is SVGAGI. The CDR3 extends over 13 amino acids. Here the CDR3 DNA reads TGTGCCAGCAGTTATAGTGGAATAGGCGAGCAGTACTTC. It translates to CASSYSGIGEQYF.

There are many counts of this clonotype. For the CDR3, the DNA is TGTGCCACCAGCAGAGGGGACAGGGCAGATGAAAAACTGTTTTTT. This encodes CATSRGDRADEKLFF. This chain uses TRBV15 with TRBJ1-4, with 9 bases that match TRBD1. The J segment lost 6 bases and the V segment lost 1 base, leaving 3 bases of the junction unmatched. CDR1 is LNHNV, CDR2 YYDKDF, per germline (reference sequence). CDR3 length: 15 amino acids.

The chain carries TRBV6-9 and TRBJ2-7, with 9 bases aligning to TRBD2. Germline lookup yields CDR1 MNHGY and CDR2 SVAAGI. This CDR3 spans 19 amino acids. V dropped 3 bases and J dropped 5; count of bases not matched to a gene: 20. In DNA, the CDR3 is TGTGCCAGCAGTTACTCTTCGGGGCGCGGGATAGCGGGAGTCCACGAGCAGTACTTC. Translated, it gives CASSYSSGRGIAGVHEQYF.

This sequence joins TRBV29-1 and TRBJ1-6, with D tentatively TRBD1 (6 bases). This CDR3 region has 13 residues. Germline lookup yields CDR1 SQVTM and CDR2 ANQGSEA. Deletions cut 5 bases from V and 6 bases from J, with 11 bases between. The CDR3 is CSVQKGGNSPLHF. CDR3 bases: TGCAGCGTTCAAAAGGGGGGTAATTCACCCCTCCACTTT.

This chain joins TRBV12-3 or TRBV12-4 and TRBJ2-7; D possibly matches TRBD1 or TRBD2 (5 bases each). The CDR3 is made up of 17 amino acids. V gave up 5 bases and J gave up 5 bases, with 25 bases separating them. The CDR3 region is CASSKLRENLLGDEQYF. The CDR3 bases are TGTGCCAGCAGTAAACTTAGGGAGAATCTACTGGGGGACGAGCAGTACTTC.

This clonotype was counted many times. The CDR3 bases are TGTGCCAGCAGTCAAACAGGGGCCGCCCGCAATCAGCCCCAGCATTTT. Translation: CASSQTGAARNQPQHF. J is TRBJ1-5 and V is TRBV6-1, with 7 bases aligning to TRBD1. Germline V gene sequence: CDR1 MNHNS, CDR2 SASEGT. The CDR3 totals 16 residues. Trimming removed 5 bases from V and 2 bases from J; junction bases left unmatched: 9.

The chain links TRBV7-2 to TRBJ1-5; D is unclear. Trimming removed 1 base from V and 4 bases from J, with 14 bases in between. CDR3 length equals 16 residues. Per the germline V gene, CDR1 is SGHTA and CDR2 is FQGNSA. The CDR3 DNA sequence: TGTGCCAGCAGCTTAGAAGGAGGGTCAGCAAATCAGCCCCAGCATTTT. Translating it yields CASSLEGGSANQPQHF.

This clonotype came up many times. The CDR3 nucleotides read TGTGCCAGCAGCCAAGTGGCCTCGTCGGGGCCATCCGAGACCCAGTACTTC. This translates into CASSQVASSGPSETQYF. V usage is TRBV14 and J usage is TRBJ2-5; either TRBD1 or TRBD2 may fit D (5 bases each). This CDR3 is 17 amino acids long. V lost 1 base and J lost 5, with 20 bases in between. In germline, CDR1 is SGHDN, CDR2 FVKESK.

This clonotype has at least ten counts. The V and J genes are TRBV10-3 and TRBJ2-3, with D tentatively TRBD2 (6 bases). The CDR3 sequence is 17 residues long. Germline values: CDR1 ENHRY, CDR2 SYGVKD. The V gene lost 5 bases and the J gene lost 1 base, with 19 bases spanning the gap. This CDR3 reads CAISIRGGIMGTDTQYF. The CDR3 bases are TGTGCCATCAGTATCCGTGGCGGGATTATGGGCACAGATACGCAGTATTTT.

This clonotype was recorded at least ten times. The rearrangement links TRBV6-1 to TRBJ1-2; D is undetermined. The CDR3 runs to 12 residues. CDR1 and CDR2 from the germline V gene are MNHNS and SASEGT. V was cut by 7 bases and J by 7 bases, with 13 bases left in between. CDR3 loop: CASNPQGSGYTF. The CDR3 DNA follows: TGTGCCAGCAACCCTCAAGGGAGTGGCTACACCTTC.

A few counts support this clonotype. The rearrangement uses TRBV12-3 or TRBV12-4 and TRBJ1-3; no clear D. The CDR3 has 15 residues. V was trimmed by 7 bases and J by 7 bases, leaving 20 bases between them. This CDR3 reads CASTSPGNQWNTIYF. The CDR3 coding sequence is TGTGCCAGCACCTCGCCGGGGAACCAATGGAACACCATATATTTT.

A few counts support this clonotype. The gene calls are TRBV19 and TRBJ2-5; 8 bases map to TRBD1. Unmatched junction bases numbered 8, after V lost 6 bases and J lost 2 bases. CDR1 is LNHDA, CDR2 SQIVND, per germline (reference sequence). The CDR3 spans 15 residues. The CDR3 DNA follows: TGTGCCAGTAGCCCTGACAGGGGCGGGCAAGAGACCCAGTACTTC. Residues: CASSPDRGGQETQYF.

The rearrangement uses TRBV11-3 and TRBJ2-7, with TRBD1 identical over 10 bases. This CDR3 is built from 15 residues. After removal of 5 bases from V and 3 bases from J, the junction contained 7 bases not matched to a gene. Germline assignment: CDR1 SGHNT and CDR2 YENEEA. CDR3 protein: CASSPVGQGDYEQYF. CDR3 nucleotide sequence: TGTGCCAGCAGCCCCGTTGGACAGGGGGACTACGAGCAGTACTTC.

This clonotype was counted between two and nine times. The chain couples TRBV5-6 to TRBJ1-2, with D uncertain. The CDR3 consists of 13 residues. The germline V gene has CDR1 SGHDT and CDR2 YYEEEE. Trimming took 0 bases from V and 8 from J, leaving 11 bases between them. The CDR3 bases are TGTGCCAGCAGCTTGGCCCCAGTCCTGGGCTACACCTTC. Its protein is CASSLAPVLGYTF.

The J gene is TRBJ1-1, the V gene TRBV7-9; 7 positions agree with TRBD1. Germline trimming cut 4 bases from V and 1 base from J; bases unmatched to any gene: 3. This CDR3 has 14 residues. Germline V CDR1 and CDR2: SEHNR, FQNEAQ (reference sequence). The CDR3 protein is CASSYGTANTEAFF. The CDR3 nucleotides are TGTGCCAGCAGCTACGGGACAGCGAACACTGAAGCTTTCTTT.

The rearrangement uses TRBV19 and TRBJ1-1; 9 bases match TRBD1. The CDR3 totals 16 residues. CDR1 and CDR2 from the germline V gene are LNHDA and SQIVND (reference sequence). After removal of 3 bases from V and 1 base from J, the junction contained 6 bases not matched to a gene. The CDR3: CASSMLQGQGNTEAFF. CDR3 DNA: TGTGCCAGTAGTATGCTACAGGGACAGGGGAACACTGAAGCTTTCTTT.

This clonotype was counted only a few times. A clone one base away is much larger, so this may be a read error. J is TRBJ2-1 and V is TRBV28; 7 positions match TRBD2. The CDR3 consists of 15 residues. Germline V CDR1 and CDR2: MDHEN, SYDVKM. CDR3 DNA: TGTGCCAGTGAGCGGGGTGCCACACACTACAATGGGCAGTTCTTC. This encodes CASERGATHYNGQFF.

This clonotype was observed a handful of times. J is TRBJ1-3 and V is TRBV6-1; D perhaps matches TRBD1 (5 bases). This CDR3 region has 14 residues. The V end lost 7 bases, the J end lost 0 bases, and 10 bases lay between the germline ends. Germline lookup yields CDR1 MNHNS and CDR2 SASEGT. This CDR3 is CASTQGASGNTIYF. The CDR3 nucleotides are TGTGCCAGCACCCAGGGTGCCTCTGGAAACACCATATATTTT.

This clonotype was seen ten or more times. The genes are TRBV28 and TRBJ1-1, with D unresolved. CDR1 is MDHEN, CDR2 SYDVKM, per germline. Trimming cost V 4 bases and J 4 bases, with 7 bases left between them. The CDR3 has 12 amino acids. The CDR3 nucleotides are TGTGCCAGCAGTTCTAGGGCCACTGAAGCTTTCTTT. Translation gives CASSSRATEAFF.

This clonotype appeared many times. V and J are TRBV28 and TRBJ2-5; 11 nucleotides align to TRBD2. Trimming removed 6 bases from V and 3 bases from J; junction bases left unmatched: 6. This CDR3 contains 15 residues. Germline V CDR1 and CDR2: MDHEN, SYDVKM. CDR3 DNA sequence: TGTGCCAGCAGAGTCCCGGGACTAGCGGAAGAGACCCAGTACTTC. Translating it yields CASRVPGLAEETQYF.

The J gene is TRBJ2-7, the V gene TRBV10-3, with D perhaps being TRBD1 or TRBD2 (7 bases each). V lost 9 bases to trimming and J lost 7 bases, with 25 bases between them. This CDR3 has 15 residues. In germline, CDR1 is ENHRY, CDR2 SYGVKD. The CDR3 protein is CAIENDRDYTREQYF. For the CDR3, the DNA is TGTGCCATTGAAAATGACAGGGACTACACTAGAGAGCAGTACTTC.

Concerning this clonotype itself: This may arise from a read error, as a much more abundant clone is one base away. The genes are TRBV12-3 or TRBV12-4 and TRBJ2-7; TRBD1 is a possible D gene (5 bases). V was trimmed by 6 bases and J by 2 bases, leaving 11 bases between them. The length of the CDR3 is 13 residues. This CDR3 reads CASSGRAPYEQYF. In DNA form, the CDR3 reads TGTGCCAGCAGCGGCAGGGCCCCCTACGAGCAGTACTTC.

This clonotype came up many times. The chain is built from TRBV7-2 and TRBJ1-1; D is possibly TRBD1 (6 bases). Germline V gives CDR1 SGHTA, CDR2 FQGNSA. V was trimmed by 1 base and J by 9 bases, leaving 12 bases between them. The CDR3 runs to 13 residues. CDR3 sequence: CASSLESGGQAFF. The CDR3 DNA sequence: TGTGCCAGCAGCTTAGAAAGCGGGGGGCAAGCTTTCTTT. The full variable domain, with the rest looked up from reference TRBV7-2 and TRBJ1-1, is GAGVSQSPSNKVTEKGKDVELRCDPISGHTALYWYRQSLGQGLEFLIYFQGNSAPDKSGLPSDRFSAERTGGSVSTLTIQRTQQEDSAVYLCASSLESGGQAFFGQGTRLTVV.

The rearrangement links TRBV7-9 to TRBJ1-1, with D unclear. The germline CDR1 and CDR2 sequences are SEHNR and FQNEAQ (reference sequence). The V gene lost 5 bases and the J gene lost 8 bases, with 21 bases spanning the gap. This CDR3 has 15 residues. Here the CDR3 DNA reads TGTGCCAGCAGCCTCAAGGAGCATCCGGCCGCAGAAGCTTTCTTT. This codes for CASSLKEHPAAEAFF.